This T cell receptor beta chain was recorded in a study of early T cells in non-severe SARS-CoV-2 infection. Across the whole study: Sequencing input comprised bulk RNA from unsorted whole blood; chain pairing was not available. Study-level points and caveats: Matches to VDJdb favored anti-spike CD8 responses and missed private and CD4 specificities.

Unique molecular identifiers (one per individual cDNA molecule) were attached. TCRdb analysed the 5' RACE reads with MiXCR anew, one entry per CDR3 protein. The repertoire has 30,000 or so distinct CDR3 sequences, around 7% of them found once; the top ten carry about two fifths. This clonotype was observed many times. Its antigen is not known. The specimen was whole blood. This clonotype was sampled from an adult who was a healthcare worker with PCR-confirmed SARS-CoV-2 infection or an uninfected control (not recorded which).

CDR3 in DNA: TGTGCCAGTAGTATAGGTACTACTTACAATGAGCAGTTCTTC. Its protein is CASSIGTTYNEQFF. The chain recombines TRBV19 with TRBJ2-1, with unresolved D. V was cut by 1 base and J by 4 bases, with 8 bases left in between. The CDR3 is made up of 14 amino acids. Germline V gene sequence: CDR1 LNHDA, CDR2 SQIVND (reference sequence).